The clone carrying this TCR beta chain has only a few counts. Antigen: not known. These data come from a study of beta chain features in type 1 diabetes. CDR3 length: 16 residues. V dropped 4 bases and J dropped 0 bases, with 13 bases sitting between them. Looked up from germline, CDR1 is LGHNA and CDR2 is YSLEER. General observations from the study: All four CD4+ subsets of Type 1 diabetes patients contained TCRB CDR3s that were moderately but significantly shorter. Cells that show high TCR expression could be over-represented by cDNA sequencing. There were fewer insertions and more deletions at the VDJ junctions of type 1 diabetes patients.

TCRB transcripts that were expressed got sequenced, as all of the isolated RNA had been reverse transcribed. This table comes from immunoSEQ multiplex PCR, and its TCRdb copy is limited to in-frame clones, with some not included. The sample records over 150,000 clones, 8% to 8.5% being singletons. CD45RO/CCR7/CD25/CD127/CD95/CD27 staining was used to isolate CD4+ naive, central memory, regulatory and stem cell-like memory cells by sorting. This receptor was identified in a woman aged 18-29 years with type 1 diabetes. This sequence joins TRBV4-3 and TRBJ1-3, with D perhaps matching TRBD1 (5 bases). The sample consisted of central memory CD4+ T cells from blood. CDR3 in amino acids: CASSRSRDSSGNTIYF. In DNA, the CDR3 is TGCGCCAGCAGCCGATCAAGGGACTCCTCTGGAAACACCATATATTTT.